Below are 5 T cell receptor beta chains sequenced from a single sample in a study of T and B cells in COVID-19 patients. BIOMED2 TRB-A/B primer pools were used in multiplex TRB PCR. TCRdb reprocessed the multiplex PCR reads via MiXCR and lists one record per CDR3 protein. The profile shows fewer than 15,000 distinct CDR3 sequences, about 25% of them singletons. TRB was amplified from about 250-500 ng of blood genomic DNA. Sequencing was done on a sample of blood. These receptors were collected from a human donor who had recovered from COVID-19.

This clonotype is deemed medium-sized. V usage is TRBV29-1 and J usage is TRBJ2-1; 13 nucleotides align to TRBD2. V trimming: 6 bases; J trimming: 6 bases; junction bases outside the gene matches: 11. The CDR3 length is 16 residues. Germline values: CDR1 SQVTM, CDR2 ANQGSEA. CDR3 residues: CSVETWTSGSLNEQFF. For the CDR3, the DNA is TGCAGCGTCGAAACGTGGACTAGCGGGAGTCTCAATGAGCAGTTCTTC.

This clonotype turned up a few times. The chain joins TRBV5-1 to TRBJ2-1, with 11 bases fitting TRBD2. The junction had 9 bases not matched to a gene; V was cut back by 4 bases and J by 6 bases. The V gene's germline CDR1 is SGHRS and CDR2 YFSETQ. The length of the CDR3 is 16 residues. CDR3 DNA: TGCGCCAGCAGCAGCCTGGGACTAGCGGAGCCCAATGAGCAGTTCTTC. Encoded protein: CASSSLGLAEPNEQFF.

Judged by abundance, this clonotype is medium-sized. The rearrangement links TRBV19 to TRBJ2-3; perhaps TRBD1 as D (6 bases). V was clipped by 3 bases and J by 1 base, with 14 bases between them. Germline values: CDR1 LNHDA, CDR2 SQIVND (reference sequence). CDR3 length: 16 residues. This CDR3 is CASSITHRVRTDTQYF. In DNA form, the CDR3 reads TGTGCCAGTAGTATTACCCACAGGGTGCGCACAGATACGCAGTATTTT.

This clonotype rates as medium-sized. This rearrangement joins TRBV5-6 to TRBJ1-4, with TRBD1 matching 11 bases. The CDR3 has 17 residues. The V and J ends lost 5 bases and 1 base, in that order; junction bases with no gene match: 7. Germline V CDR1 and CDR2: SGHDT, YYEEEE. The CDR3 protein is CASRPGQGAITNEKLFF. The DNA of the CDR3 is TGTGCCAGCAGACCCGGACAGGGGGCAATAACTAATGAAAAACTGTTTTTT.

Within the sample, this clonotype is medium-sized. V and J are TRBV29-1 and TRBJ2-3; 8 bases fit TRBD2. CDR3 size: 14 residues. Germline assignment: CDR1 SQVTM and CDR2 ANQGSEA. After removal of 4 bases from V and 6 bases from J, the junction contained 9 bases not matched to a gene. The CDR3 sequence: CSVVFGGGRDTQYF. As DNA, the CDR3 is TGCAGCGTTGTTTTTGGCGGGGGGAGGGATACGCAGTATTTT.